The rows below give T cell receptor beta chains drawn from one sample of a study of shared clonotypes between healthy human individuals. Measured with immunoSEQ multiplex PCR; TCRdb has only the in-frame clones, and not every one. The repertoire holds about 1.1 million clones, with 75% to 85% as singletons. Sequenced input: memory CD4+ T cells from PBMCs. The receptors stem from a man aged 18 to 30 in good health. Some clones in this sample may be carry-over from other donors' samples. Each CDR3 is given with its conserved first and last residue. Each record gives: CDR3 DNA, CDR3 protein, J gene, V gene, clone size, D gene. The D gene is left open where the match is weak. Some rows mark clone size as missing; the rest say once, few, many or name a class of expanded clone.

cdr3_nt: TGCGCCAGCAGCTCCACTAGCGGGAGGAGGTACGAGCAGTACTTC
cdr3_aa: CASSSTSGRRYEQYF
j_call: TRBJ2-7
v_call: TRBV5-1
clone_size: -
d_call: TRBD2

cdr3_nt: TGCGCCAGCAGCCATGCACCGTACAATGAGCAGTTCTTC
cdr3_aa: CASSHAPYNEQFF
j_call: TRBJ2-1
v_call: TRBV4-1
clone_size: -
d_call: -

cdr3_nt: TGTGCCAGCAGTGCCTCACCGGGACTAGCGGGAGGGCCTCCAGATACGCAGTATTTT
cdr3_aa: CASSASPGLAGGPPDTQYF
j_call: TRBJ2-3
v_call: TRBV6-4
clone_size: -
d_call: TRBD2

cdr3_nt: TGTGCCAGCAGCTTAACCGGCAGGGGGGATGGCTACACCTTC
cdr3_aa: CASSLTGRGDGYTF
j_call: TRBJ1-2
v_call: TRBV7-3
clone_size: -
d_call: TRBD1

cdr3_nt: TGTGCCAGCAGTGAAGAAGCAGGGTTGAATACTGAAGCTTTCTTT
cdr3_aa: CASSEEAGLNTEAFF
j_call: TRBJ1-1
v_call: TRBV6-1
clone_size: -
d_call: -

cdr3_nt: TGCAGCGTTGCCGGCTCCCAGACAGATACGCAGTATTTT
cdr3_aa: CSVAGSQTDTQYF
j_call: TRBJ2-3
v_call: TRBV29-1
clone_size: -
d_call: -

cdr3_nt: TGTGCCAGCAGCTCCTCAATTCGGTATTCCAACTCTGGAAACACCATATATTTT
cdr3_aa: CASSSSIRYSNSGNTIYF
j_call: TRBJ1-3
v_call: TRBV7-2
clone_size: -
d_call: -

cdr3_nt: TGTGCCAGCAGCTTAATCGGGTTAGGGAACAATGAGCAGTTCTTC
cdr3_aa: CASSLIGLGNNEQFF
j_call: TRBJ2-1
v_call: TRBV7-3
clone_size: -
d_call: -

cdr3_nt: TGTGCCAGCAGTTTCCGGGACAGGGGGACCTACGAGCAGTACTTC
cdr3_aa: CASSFRDRGTYEQYF
j_call: TRBJ2-7
v_call: TRBV27
clone_size: few
d_call: TRBD1

cdr3_nt: TGTGCCAGCAGTTCCCTTAGGGAAGGCTATGGCTACACCTTC
cdr3_aa: CASSSLREGYGYTF
j_call: TRBJ1-2
v_call: TRBV27
clone_size: -
d_call: -

cdr3_nt: TGTGCCAGCAGTACTCCGACCAGCAATCAGCCCCAGCATTTT
cdr3_aa: CASSTPTSNQPQHF
j_call: TRBJ1-5
v_call: TRBV2
clone_size: -
d_call: -

cdr3_nt: TGTGCCATCAGTGATTACACGCAGAGCTACGAGCAGTACTTC
cdr3_aa: CAISDYTQSYEQYF
j_call: TRBJ2-7
v_call: TRBV10-3
clone_size: -
d_call: -

cdr3_nt: TGTGCCAGCTCCGGCGGTAACTATGGCTACACCTTC
cdr3_aa: CASSGGNYGYTF
j_call: TRBJ1-2
v_call: TRBV18
clone_size: -
d_call: -

cdr3_nt: TGCGCCAGCAGCTCCCCGAGCTCTGGGGCCAACGTCCTGACTTTC
cdr3_aa: CASSSPSSGANVLTF
j_call: TRBJ2-6
v_call: TRBV4-1
clone_size: -
d_call: -

cdr3_nt: TGTGCCTGGAGTCTATCCCCCGCGGGTGGTGAGCAGTTCTTC
cdr3_aa: CAWSLSPAGGEQFF
j_call: TRBJ2-1
v_call: TRBV30
clone_size: -
d_call: -

cdr3_nt: TGTGCCAGCAGCTTCAGGACAGGAAGACTAGCGGGAACGAACGAGCAGTACTTC
cdr3_aa: CASSFRTGRLAGTNEQYF
j_call: TRBJ2-7
v_call: TRBV28
clone_size: -
d_call: TRBD2

cdr3_nt: TGCGCCAGCAGCTTGGTGGCGGGAGATGTTTATGAGCAGTTCTTC
cdr3_aa: CASSLVAGDVYEQFF
j_call: TRBJ2-1
v_call: TRBV5-1
clone_size: -
d_call: TRBD2

cdr3_nt: TGTGCCAGCAGTTTGGGCGGGCAGGGGGATGGCTACACCTTC
cdr3_aa: CASSLGGQGDGYTF
j_call: TRBJ1-2
v_call: TRBV28
clone_size: -
d_call: TRBD1

cdr3_nt: TGCGCCAGCAGCTTGTTTTTTACCCAAGAGACCCAGTACTTC
cdr3_aa: CASSLFFTQETQYF
j_call: TRBJ2-5
v_call: TRBV5-1
clone_size: once
d_call: -

cdr3_nt: TGTGCCAGCTCACCTTACAATGAAAAACTGTTTTTT
cdr3_aa: CASSPYNEKLFF
j_call: TRBJ1-4
v_call: TRBV18
clone_size: -
d_call: -

cdr3_nt: TGTGCCAGCACCCCGCGCCGAGACGAGCCCCAGCATTTT
cdr3_aa: CASTPRRDEPQHF
j_call: TRBJ1-5
v_call: TRBV28
clone_size: -
d_call: -

cdr3_nt: TGTGCCAGCACGTACTCCCAGGGTCTCTATGGCTACACCTTC
cdr3_aa: CASTYSQGLYGYTF
j_call: TRBJ1-2
v_call: TRBV2
clone_size: many
d_call: -

cdr3_nt: TGTGCCTGGAGTCCAGCCCGAACTGAAGCTTTCTTT
cdr3_aa: CAWSPARTEAFF
j_call: TRBJ1-1
v_call: TRBV30
clone_size: -
d_call: -

cdr3_nt: TGTGCCAGCAGCTTATTCCTGGCAGATACGCAGTATTTT
cdr3_aa: CASSLFLADTQYF
j_call: TRBJ2-3
v_call: TRBV7-2
clone_size: -
d_call: -

cdr3_nt: TGTGCCAGCTCAGAGCGGGAGACCCAGTACTTC
cdr3_aa: CASSERETQYF
j_call: TRBJ2-5
v_call: TRBV18
clone_size: -
d_call: -

cdr3_nt: TGTGCCAGCAGTGCCGGACAGGGGAACTATGGCTACACCTTC
cdr3_aa: CASSAGQGNYGYTF
j_call: TRBJ1-2
v_call: TRBV28
clone_size: once
d_call: TRBD1

cdr3_nt: TGTGCCAGCAGCGTAGGTAGCTCCTACAATGAGCAGTTCTTC
cdr3_aa: CASSVGSSYNEQFF
j_call: TRBJ2-1
v_call: TRBV9
clone_size: -
d_call: -

cdr3_nt: TGTGCCAGCAGTGAATCTGGCTCGGGGGAGGGCTACGAGCAGTACTTC
cdr3_aa: CASSESGSGEGYEQYF
j_call: TRBJ2-7
v_call: TRBV6-1
clone_size: once
d_call: TRBD2

cdr3_nt: TGTGCCGCACGGGGGGGCTTCAATCAGCCCCAGCATTTT
cdr3_aa: CAARGGFNQPQHF
j_call: TRBJ1-5
v_call: TRBV19
clone_size: -
d_call: -

cdr3_nt: TGTGCCAGCTCACCGATTAAGATACAGGTGAACACCGGGGAGCTGTTTTTT
cdr3_aa: CASSPIKIQVNTGELFF
j_call: TRBJ2-2
v_call: TRBV18
clone_size: few
d_call: -

cdr3_nt: TGTGCCAGCAGTGAATCCGGGACTGGTAATCAGCCCCAGCATTTT
cdr3_aa: CASSESGTGNQPQHF
j_call: TRBJ1-5
v_call: TRBV25-1
clone_size: -
d_call: -

cdr3_nt: TGTGCCTGGGGTGGCCTGACCGGGGAGCTGTTTTTT
cdr3_aa: CAWGGLTGELFF
j_call: TRBJ2-2
v_call: TRBV30
clone_size: few
d_call: -

cdr3_nt: TGCGCCAGCAGCCAAGGGGGGACCTCCTTCGCTCAGCCCCAGCATTTT
cdr3_aa: CASSQGGTSFAQPQHF
j_call: TRBJ1-5
v_call: TRBV4-1
clone_size: -
d_call: -

cdr3_nt: TGTGCCAGCAGTCATAACACCGGGGAGCTGTTTTTT
cdr3_aa: CASSHNTGELFF
j_call: TRBJ2-2
v_call: TRBV27
clone_size: -
d_call: -

cdr3_nt: TGTGCCAGCTCCCGCTCGACAGGGCTTGCCTACGAGCAGTACTTC
cdr3_aa: CASSRSTGLAYEQYF
j_call: TRBJ2-7
v_call: TRBV27
clone_size: -
d_call: TRBD1

cdr3_nt: TGTGCCAGTACCCGCGGCAGGGAGCTCACCTACGAGCAGTACTTC
cdr3_aa: CASTRGRELTYEQYF
j_call: TRBJ2-7
v_call: TRBV19
clone_size: -
d_call: -